These T cell receptor beta chains were read from a single sample in a study of blood T cell repertoires in COVID-19. Here immunoSEQ multiplex PCR was the method, and the copy in TCRdb shows in-frame clones only, minus some. The sample carries under 60,000 clones, 80% to 85% recorded once. Input material: peripheral blood. These receptors all stem from a man between 65 and 85 years old with acute or convalescent COVID-19. CDR3s include the opening cysteine and the closing phenylalanine or tryptophan. Fields, in order: clone size, D gene, V gene, J gene, CDR3 protein, CDR3 DNA. D genes are given only for firm matches. Rows give clone size only sometimes, using once, few, many, or a class for an expanded clone.

>once|.|TRBV28|TRBJ2-1
CASSSPGAVVDEQFF
TGTGCCAGCAGCTCACCGGGAGCTGTCGTCGATGAGCAGTTCTTC
>.|TRBD1|TRBV4-2|TRBJ2-3
CASSSDRGPITDTQYF
TGTGCCAGCAGTTCAGATAGGGGGCCCATCACAGATACGCAGTATTTT
>.|.|TRBV15|TRBJ2-6
CATSRDRGGYSGANVLTF
TGTGCCACCAGCAGAGATCGTGGAGGATACTCTGGGGCCAACGTCCTGACTTTC
>.|.|TRBV30|TRBJ2-3
CAWSPPGASRNTDTQYF
TGTGCCTGGAGTCCCCCTGGCGCTTCCAGGAACACAGATACGCAGTATTTT
>.|.|TRBV24-1|TRBJ1-1
CATSDFRRAEAFF
TGTGCCACCAGTGATTTCAGGAGGGCGGAAGCTTTCTTT
>.|.|TRBV7-2|TRBJ1-5
CASTDTASSQPQHF
TGTGCCAGCACCGACACTGCATCGTCCCAGCCCCAGCATTTT
>.|.|TRBV29-1|TRBJ1-3
CSGTANSGNTIYF
TGCAGCGGTACAGCCAACTCTGGAAACACCATATATTTT
>few|TRBD1|TRBV5-6|TRBJ1-1
CASSLPDRVTEAFF
TGTGCCAGCAGCTTGCCGGACAGGGTCACTGAAGCTTTCTTT
>few|TRBD2|TRBV27|TRBJ2-1
CASSLTLADFNNEQFF
TGTGCCAGCAGTTTAACCCTAGCGGATTTCAACAATGAGCAGTTCTTC
>once|.|TRBV5-1|TRBJ1-2
CASSLGGGSSGYTF
TGCGCCAGCAGCTTGGGCGGGGGCTCATCCGGCTACACCTTC
>.|TRBD2|TRBV3-1/TRBV3-2|TRBJ2-1
CASSQVRLAGDNEQFF
TGTGCCAGCAGCCAAGTAAGGCTAGCGGGGGACAATGAGCAGTTCTTC
>.|.|TRBV19|TRBJ2-2
CASSIQGTPNTGELFF
TGTGCCAGTAGTATTCAGGGCACCCCGAACACCGGGGAGCTGTTTTTT
>.|TRBD1|TRBV3-1/TRBV3-2|TRBJ1-3
CASSQDRTSGNTIYF
TGTGCCAGCAGCCAGGACAGGACCTCTGGAAACACCATATATTTT
>.|.|TRBV29-1|TRBJ1-1
CSSIGSGHTEAFF
TGCAGTAGTATTGGTTCGGGACATACTGAAGCTTTCTTT
>few|TRBD1|TRBV15|TRBJ1-2
CATSRAQGVGGYTF
TGTGCCACCAGCAGAGCGCAGGGGGTCGGTGGCTACACCTTC
>few|.|TRBV7-2|TRBJ1-4
CASSLGNWAINEKLFF
TGTGCCAGCAGCTTAGGAAATTGGGCAATCAATGAAAAACTGTTTTTT
>.|.|TRBV4-3|TRBJ1-2
CASSPETDNYGYTF
TGCGCCAGCTCCCCTGAGACAGATAACTATGGCTACACCTTC
>.|TRBD1|TRBV15|TRBJ1-5
CATRAGTGLHQPQHF
TGTGCCACCAGAGCCGGGACAGGGCTCCATCAGCCCCAGCATTTT
>.|TRBD1|TRBV30|TRBJ1-1
CAWRPTGGRFAAFF
TGTGCCTGGAGACCGACAGGGGGGAGGTTTGCAGCTTTCTTT
>.|.|TRBV4-3|TRBJ1-1
CASSPLMNTEAFF
TGCGCCAGCAGCCCACTCATGAACACTGAAGCTTTCTTT
>.|TRBD1|TRBV5-4|TRBJ1-1
CASLRQGASEAFF
TGTGCCAGCCTGCGACAGGGGGCGTCTGAAGCTTTCTTT
>many|TRBD2|TRBV29-1|TRBJ2-7
CSGGTGLAVEQYF
TGCAGCGGGGGAACGGGACTAGCTGTCGAGCAGTACTTC
>.|TRBD1|TRBV2|TRBJ1-5
CASSSGQGLSNQPQHF
TGTGCCAGCAGTTCGGGACAGGGGCTTAGCAATCAGCCCCAGCATTTT
>many|TRBD1|TRBV18|TRBJ2-7
CASSGTGEYEQYF
TGTGCCAGCTCGGGGACAGGGGAATACGAGCAGTACTTC
>few|TRBD1|TRBV4-1|TRBJ1-2
CASSQGDRVDGYTF
TGCGCCAGCAGCCAAGGCGACAGGGTGGATGGCTACACCTTC
>.|.|TRBV5-1|TRBJ1-1
CASSPSTGNTEAFF
TGCGCCAGCAGCCCTTCGACGGGGAACACTGAAGCTTTCTTT
>.|.|TRBV6-1|TRBJ1-1
CASSEARQVGVTEAFF
TGTGCCAGCAGTGAAGCTCGACAGGTAGGGGTCACTGAAGCTTTCTTT
>.|TRBD2|TRBV5-6|TRBJ2-3
CASSLGLADFDTQYF
TGTGCCAGCAGCTTGGGACTAGCGGATTTCGATACGCAGTATTTT
>.|TRBD2|TRBV15|TRBJ2-1
CATSRPTSGAYNEQFF
TGTGCCACCAGCAGACCAACTAGCGGCGCCTACAATGAGCAGTTCTTC
>.|TRBD1|TRBV5-1|TRBJ2-1
CASSAGTGINGEQFF
TGCGCCAGCAGCGCAGGGACAGGGATTAACGGCGAGCAGTTCTTC
>.|TRBD2|TRBV25-1|TRBJ2-5
CASSPRGAGEETQYF
TGTGCCAGCAGTCCACGTGGGGCGGGGGAAGAGACCCAGTACTTC
>few|.|TRBV7-9|TRBJ2-5
CASSFVGLKTQYF
TGTGCCAGCAGCTTTGTGGGCCTAAAGACCCAGTACTTC
>.|.|TRBV6-5|TRBJ2-7
CASSYRGSLQYF
TGTGCCAGCAGTTACCGGGGGTCCCTGCAGTACTTC
>.|.|TRBV6-6|TRBJ2-2
CASSYEGVSTGELFF
TGTGCCAGCAGTTACGAGGGGGTATCAACCGGGGAGCTGTTTTTT
>.|TRBD2|TRBV5-1|TRBJ2-1
CASSLPSGNEQFF
TGCGCCAGCAGCTTACCTAGCGGCAATGAGCAGTTCTTC
>.|.|TRBV6-5|TRBJ1-5
CASSYSNSNQPQHF
TGTGCCAGCAGTTACTCCAATAGCAATCAGCCCCAGCATTTT
>once|.|TRBV18|TRBJ2-7
CASSPSTGSSYEQYF
TGTGCCAGCTCACCAAGCACCGGTAGCTCCTACGAGCAGTACTTC
>.|.|TRBV5-5|TRBJ1-4
CASSLTGEKLFF
TGTGCCAGCAGCTTAACAGGGGAAAAACTGTTTTTT
>medium-sized|TRBD2|TRBV11-2|TRBJ2-7
CASSSTPGLAGGTYEQYF
TGTGCCAGCAGCTCCACCCCGGGACTAGCGGGAGGGACCTACGAGCAGTACTTC
>.|.|TRBV11-3|TRBJ2-5
CASSLGAGETQYF
TGTGCCAGCAGCTTAGGTGCCGGGGAGACCCAGTACTTC
>.|TRBD1|TRBV9|TRBJ1-2
CASSRQGNYGYTF
TGTGCCAGCAGCAGACAGGGGAACTATGGCTACACCTTC
>.|.|TRBV11-2|TRBJ2-7
CASSPLQGLVGEQYF
TGTGCCAGCAGCCCACTTCAGGGGCTCGTGGGCGAGCAGTACTTC
>.|.|TRBV30|TRBJ1-2
CAWSDLGPGGYTF
TGTGCCTGGAGTGATCTGGGGCCTGGCGGCTACACCTTC
>.|.|TRBV5-8|TRBJ2-3
CASSLVQGPDTQYF
TGTGCCAGCAGCTTGGTCCAGGGGCCAGATACGCAGTATTTT
>.|.|TRBV9|TRBJ1-5
CASSSSQAGTQHF
TGTGCCAGCAGCTCTTCCCAAGCAGGGACCCAGCATTTT
>.|TRBD2|TRBV10-1|TRBJ2-1
CASSLSGGDYNEQFF
TGCGCCAGCAGTTTGAGCGGGGGAGACTACAATGAGCAGTTCTTC
>.|.|TRBV5-1|TRBJ2-6
CASSLFSQGGSGANVLTF
TGCGCCAGCAGCTTGTTTTCTCAGGGAGGCTCTGGGGCCAACGTCCTGACTTTC
>.|.|TRBV28|TRBJ1-5
CASSLWGRNSYSNQPQHF
TGTGCCAGCAGTTTATGGGGCAGAAACTCGTATAGCAATCAGCCCCAGCATTTT
>.|TRBD2|TRBV7-2|TRBJ2-1
CASSLARSSGGGAGNEQFF
TGTGCCAGCAGCTTAGCGCGGTCTAGCGGGGGGGGAGCGGGAAATGAGCAGTTCTTC
>.|TRBD2|TRBV28|TRBJ2-4
CASAGGGNIQYF
TGTGCCAGCGCGGGAGGGGGGAACATTCAGTACTTC
>.|.|TRBV12-3/TRBV12-4|TRBJ2-1
CASRGGEGFF
TGTGCCAGCAGGGGGGGAGAGGGGTTCTTC
>.|.|TRBV19|TRBJ1-4
CASSIAVLNEKLFF
TGTGCCAGTAGTATAGCAGTGTTAAATGAAAAACTGTTTTTT
>.|TRBD1|TRBV7-2|TRBJ1-2
CASSRTGGAEGYTF
TGTGCCAGCAGTAGGACAGGGGGCGCGGAAGGCTACACCTTC